The rows below give T cell receptor beta chains drawn from one sample of a study of T cells in Graves' hyperthyroidism and ophthalmopathy. TCRdb re-called the multiplex PCR reads through MiXCR, storing one row per CDR3 protein. Of 300,000 to 450,000 distinct CDR3 sequences listed, 15% to 20% were seen once; the top ten hold about 14%. Specimen: blood. Receptors originate from a woman aged 40 to 50 with Graves' ophthalmopathy. Each CDR3 is given with its conserved first and last residue. The D gene is left open where the match is weak. Clone sizes are given selectively: once, few, many, or a class where the clone is expanded.

d_call: -
j_call: TRBJ2-2
clone_size: many
v_call: TRBV5-1
cdr3_nt: TGCGCCAGCAGCTTGGCCAGGCTAGCGTACACCGGGGAGCTGTTTTTT
cdr3_aa: CASSLARLAYTGELFF

d_call: -
j_call: TRBJ1-5
clone_size: -
v_call: TRBV6-5
cdr3_nt: TGTGCCAGCAGTTATAAGGGCGGTAGCAATCAGCCCCAGCATTTT
cdr3_aa: CASSYKGGSNQPQHF

d_call: TRBD2
j_call: TRBJ2-7
clone_size: many
v_call: TRBV12-3/TRBV12-4
cdr3_nt: TGTGCCAGCAGGTATAGCGGGAAAAACTACGAGCAGTACTTC
cdr3_aa: CASRYSGKNYEQYF

d_call: -
j_call: TRBJ1-6
clone_size: many
v_call: TRBV14
cdr3_nt: TGTGCCAGCAGCCACCCCGGGGGGCTAAGTGCTTCACCCCTCCACTTT
cdr3_aa: CASSHPGGLSASPLHF

d_call: -
j_call: TRBJ1-2
clone_size: many
v_call: TRBV12-3/TRBV12-4
cdr3_nt: TGTGCCAGCAGTTTACCCCCACAGGGCGCAGGGGGCTACACCTTC
cdr3_aa: CASSLPPQGAGGYTF

d_call: TRBD1
j_call: TRBJ2-7
clone_size: -
v_call: TRBV12-3/TRBV12-4
cdr3_nt: TGTGCCAGCAGCCCCTGGGGGACAGGGGCAATCGAGCAGTACTTC
cdr3_aa: CASSPWGTGAIEQYF

d_call: -
j_call: TRBJ2-6
clone_size: many
v_call: TRBV19
cdr3_nt: TGTGCCAGTACTCCCGAGACCCCTGGGGCCAACGTCCTGACTTTC
cdr3_aa: CASTPETPGANVLTF

d_call: -
j_call: TRBJ1-1
clone_size: -
v_call: TRBV28
cdr3_nt: TGTGCCAGCCATACCGTGGTGGACACTGAAGCTTTCTTT
cdr3_aa: CASHTVVDTEAFF

d_call: TRBD1
j_call: TRBJ2-5
clone_size: many
v_call: TRBV7-9
cdr3_nt: TGTGCCAGCAGCTTTCAGGGGGCCGAGACCCAGTACTTC
cdr3_aa: CASSFQGAETQYF

d_call: -
j_call: TRBJ1-1
clone_size: -
v_call: TRBV12-3/TRBV12-4
cdr3_nt: TGTGCCAGCAGTTCAGGGAAATCGAACACTGAAGCTTTCTTT
cdr3_aa: CASSSGKSNTEAFF

d_call: -
j_call: TRBJ2-2
clone_size: many
v_call: TRBV6-2/TRBV6-3
cdr3_nt: TGTGCCAGCAGTTATGGTAGCACCGGGGAGCTGTTTTTT
cdr3_aa: CASSYGSTGELFF

d_call: TRBD2
j_call: TRBJ2-5
clone_size: many
v_call: TRBV24-1
cdr3_nt: TGTGCCACCAGTGATTCTGTTGGGACTAGCGGGAGGGTGGGGACCCAGTACTTC
cdr3_aa: CATSDSVGTSGRVGTQYF

d_call: -
j_call: TRBJ1-1
clone_size: -
v_call: TRBV6-5
cdr3_nt: TGTGCCAGCCGGTACAGTTTGAACACTGAAGCTTTCTTT
cdr3_aa: CASRYSLNTEAFF

d_call: TRBD1
j_call: TRBJ1-5
clone_size: -
v_call: TRBV28
cdr3_nt: TGTGCCAGCAACAGGGGTGGCAATCAGCCCCAGCATTTT
cdr3_aa: CASNRGGNQPQHF

d_call: -
j_call: TRBJ1-2
clone_size: -
v_call: TRBV6-1
cdr3_nt: TGTGCCAGCACAGATCGCTATGGCTACACCTTC
cdr3_aa: CASTDRYGYTF

d_call: TRBD1
j_call: TRBJ1-1
clone_size: many
v_call: TRBV7-9
cdr3_nt: TGTGCCAGCAGCTCCCCGGACAGGGCGAACACTGAAGCTTTCTTT
cdr3_aa: CASSSPDRANTEAFF

d_call: -
j_call: TRBJ2-5
clone_size: many
v_call: TRBV10-2
cdr3_nt: TGCGCCAGCAGAGCCGTAGGACTATGGGAAGAGACCCAGTACTTC
cdr3_aa: CASRAVGLWEETQYF

d_call: TRBD2
j_call: TRBJ2-7
clone_size: many
v_call: TRBV19
cdr3_nt: TGTGCCAGTAGTACTAGCGGCACCTACGAGCAGTACTTC
cdr3_aa: CASSTSGTYEQYF

d_call: -
j_call: TRBJ1-1
clone_size: once
v_call: TRBV18
cdr3_nt: TGTGCCAGCTCACCACTCAAGATGGACAGTGAAGCTTTCTTT
cdr3_aa: CASSPLKMDSEAFF

d_call: -
j_call: TRBJ1-1
clone_size: -
v_call: TRBV12-3/TRBV12-4
cdr3_nt: TGTGCCAGCAGGGATACGGGCGAAGGAACACTGGCGGAGGCTGAAGCTTTCTTT
cdr3_aa: CASRDTGEGTLAEAEAFF

d_call: -
j_call: TRBJ1-2
clone_size: many
v_call: TRBV30
cdr3_nt: TGTGCCTGGAGCGCCAGGCGGGCATGGGGCTACACCTTC
cdr3_aa: CAWSARRAWGYTF

d_call: -
j_call: TRBJ2-7
clone_size: many
v_call: TRBV11-1
cdr3_nt: TGTGCCAGCAGCCACCTAAGGGCGGAGCCCCCTTCCTACGAGCAGTACTTC
cdr3_aa: CASSHLRAEPPSYEQYF

d_call: -
j_call: TRBJ2-2
clone_size: many
v_call: TRBV28
cdr3_nt: TGTGCCAGCACTCTTACCTCCAAGACTCTAGACACCGGGGAGCTGTTTTTT
cdr3_aa: CASTLTSKTLDTGELFF

d_call: -
j_call: TRBJ1-6
clone_size: many
v_call: TRBV19
cdr3_nt: TGTGCCAGTAGTATCCCGGGATATAATTCACCCCTCCACTTT
cdr3_aa: CASSIPGYNSPLHF

d_call: -
j_call: TRBJ2-4
clone_size: many
v_call: TRBV7-9
cdr3_nt: TGTGCCAGCAGCTCCCAGACCAGGGGCACCATTCAGTACTTC
cdr3_aa: CASSSQTRGTIQYF

d_call: TRBD1
j_call: TRBJ2-7
clone_size: many
v_call: TRBV6-2/TRBV6-3
cdr3_nt: TGTGCCAGCAGTCCCGGACCCGGGACAGGAATAAACGAGCAGTACTTC
cdr3_aa: CASSPGPGTGINEQYF

d_call: TRBD2
j_call: TRBJ2-2
clone_size: once
v_call: TRBV28
cdr3_nt: TGTGCCAGCAGTGAAGCCGGTAGCGGGAGGGTTAACACCGGGGAGCTGTTTTTT
cdr3_aa: CASSEAGSGRVNTGELFF

d_call: -
j_call: TRBJ2-7
clone_size: many
v_call: TRBV15
cdr3_nt: TGTGCCACCAGCAGAGATCCTTACGAGCAGTACTTC
cdr3_aa: CATSRDPYEQYF

d_call: TRBD1
j_call: TRBJ1-1
clone_size: many
v_call: TRBV27
cdr3_nt: TGTGCCAGCAGCCTCTCTGGGAAGGGGGCCACTGAAGCTTTCTTT
cdr3_aa: CASSLSGKGATEAFF

d_call: TRBD1
j_call: TRBJ1-5
clone_size: many
v_call: TRBV4-1
cdr3_nt: TGCGCCAGCAGCCAAAGGTTGCTGACAGGGGTGAACAATCAGCCCCAGCATTTT
cdr3_aa: CASSQRLLTGVNNQPQHF

d_call: -
j_call: TRBJ1-1
clone_size: few
v_call: TRBV5-1
cdr3_nt: TGCGCCAGCACCTCGACAGACGGAGAAGCTTTCTTT
cdr3_aa: CASTSTDGEAFF

d_call: -
j_call: TRBJ1-1
clone_size: many
v_call: TRBV29-1
cdr3_nt: TGCAGCGGGAGGTTCTTGAACACTGAAGCTTTCTTT
cdr3_aa: CSGRFLNTEAFF

d_call: -
j_call: TRBJ2-7
clone_size: many
v_call: TRBV28
cdr3_nt: TGTGCCAGCAACCGGGACATGGATAAGGAGCAGTACTTC
cdr3_aa: CASNRDMDKEQYF

d_call: TRBD1
j_call: TRBJ2-7
clone_size: -
v_call: TRBV20-1
cdr3_nt: TGCAGTGCTCAGACCTCCGGGACAGCGACCTACGAGCAGTACTTC
cdr3_aa: CSAQTSGTATYEQYF

d_call: TRBD1
j_call: TRBJ2-4
clone_size: many
v_call: TRBV15
cdr3_nt: TGTGCCACCAGCAGAGGAACGGACAGGGGCAAAAACATTCAGTACTTC
cdr3_aa: CATSRGTDRGKNIQYF

d_call: -
j_call: TRBJ2-7
clone_size: many
v_call: TRBV6-5
cdr3_nt: TGTGCCAGCAGACCACGACTCGGGACACCCTCCTACGAGCAGTACTTC
cdr3_aa: CASRPRLGTPSYEQYF

d_call: -
j_call: TRBJ1-1
clone_size: many
v_call: TRBV15
cdr3_nt: TGTGCCACCAGCAGAGATTTGGGCAAAAACACTGAAGCTTTCTTT
cdr3_aa: CATSRDLGKNTEAFF

d_call: -
j_call: TRBJ1-1
clone_size: many
v_call: TRBV12-3/TRBV12-4
cdr3_nt: TGTGCCAGCAGTTTATCAGGGTCGGGTGAAGCTTTCTTT
cdr3_aa: CASSLSGSGEAFF

d_call: -
j_call: TRBJ1-1
clone_size: -
v_call: TRBV6-1
cdr3_nt: TGTGCCACTCTCCCCCAAACCGGGGGCGAAGCTTTCTTT
cdr3_aa: CATLPQTGGEAFF

d_call: -
j_call: TRBJ2-7
clone_size: many
v_call: TRBV20-1
cdr3_nt: TGCAGTGCCCCCCGGGGCAGCTACGAGCAGTACTTC
cdr3_aa: CSAPRGSYEQYF

d_call: -
j_call: TRBJ2-7
clone_size: many
v_call: TRBV28
cdr3_nt: TGTGCCAGCAGTTTATTGCTCCGACAGGTGATCACCTACGAGCAGTACTTC
cdr3_aa: CASSLLLRQVITYEQYF

d_call: TRBD1
j_call: TRBJ2-7
clone_size: many
v_call: TRBV12-3/TRBV12-4
cdr3_nt: TGTGCCAGCAGTCCGGGACAGGGAATTCCCCTAAGCTCCTACGAGCAGTACTTC
cdr3_aa: CASSPGQGIPLSSYEQYF